Listed here is a single T cell receptor beta chain. The sample is drawn from a study of blood T cell repertoires in COVID-19. In the study overall: The United States, Italy and Spain provided the acute and convalescent COVID-19 samples.

Profiled with immunoSEQ multiplex PCR; TCRdb holds only in-frame clones, not every one. The table includes 150,000 to 200,000 clones, about 82% detected once. Cohort 3 recovered donors had two negative PCRs, clearance, or symptom resolution. Unmatched junction bases numbered 10, after V lost 6 bases and J lost 5 bases. Per the germline V gene, CDR1 is SNHLY and CDR2 is FYNNEI. This CDR3 region has 15 residues. Input material: PBMCs or T cells enriched from blood (not recorded which). This rearrangement joins TRBV2 to TRBJ2-7, with 10 bases fitting TRBD2. The TCR sequence derives from a woman between 25 and 40 years old who had recovered from COVID-19. The CDR3 coding sequence is TGTGCCAGCAGGGCTCGGTCTAGCGGGAGCCACGAGCAGTACTTC. Protein product: CASRARSSGSHEQYF.